These 20 T cell receptor beta chains were all obtained from the same sample, sequenced in a study of cytomegalovirus exposure and HLA in healthy donors. It was with 60 Vbeta and 13 Jbeta primers that the PCR ran. Sequencing used immunoSEQ multiplex PCR; TCRdb keeps in-frame clones, though not all of them. The sample lists some 200,000 clones; roughly 12% were seen once. The specimen was PBMCs. The source of these receptors is a man over 45 in good health and CMV-seropositive.

This chain links TRBV6-5 with TRBJ2-7, with TRBD1 identical over 10 bases. This CDR3 region has 14 residues. Germline values: CDR1 MNHEY, CDR2 SVGAGI. Germline trimming cut 2 bases from V and 7 bases from J; bases unmatched to any gene: 5. The CDR3 coding sequence is TGTGCCAGCAGTTACCGGGACAGGGGTTATGAGCAGTACTTC. This gives the protein CASSYRDRGYEQYF.

This clone was observed a few times. The chain couples TRBV2 to TRBJ2-2, with 7 bases matching TRBD1. Looked up from germline, CDR1 is SNHLY and CDR2 is FYNNEI. V gave up 5 bases and J gave up 2 bases; unmatched junction bases: 5. The CDR3 totals 15 residues. The CDR3 sequence is CASSNGQVNTGELFF. Written as DNA, the CDR3 is TGTGCCAGCAGTAACGGACAGGTCAACACCGGGGAGCTGTTTTTT.

The V call is TRBV7-9, the J call TRBJ1-1, with D possibly TRBD1 on 5 matching bases. V gave up 3 bases and J gave up 11 bases, with 13 bases separating them. The CDR3 length is 12 residues. CDR1 and CDR2 from the germline V gene are SEHNR and FQNEAQ (reference sequence). CDR3 nucleotide sequence: TGTGCCAGCAGCTTCGGCAGGGTGGAGGCTTTCTTT. This gives the protein CASSFGRVEAFF.

This clone occurred a few times. CDR3: CASSVGGVRQTQYF. The CDR3 DNA sequence: TGTGCCAGCAGCGTCGGGGGTGTTCGACAGACCCAGTACTTC. The rearrangement uses TRBV9 and TRBJ2-5, with TRBD2 as a possible D gene (6 bases). V was trimmed by 2 bases and J by 6 bases, leaving 14 bases between them. CDR3 size: 14 residues. From germline, CDR1 is SGDLS and CDR2 YYNGEE.

This chain links TRBV6-1 with TRBJ2-7, with 8 bases matching TRBD1. In germline, CDR1 is MNHNS, CDR2 SASEGT. The CDR3 contains 14 residues. V was clipped by 4 bases and J by 4 bases; unmatched bases: 6. The CDR3 nucleotides are TGTGCCAGCAGTGCCGGGACAGGAGGGTACGAGCAGTACGTC. The encoded protein is CASSAGTGGYEQYV.

The chain is built from TRBV5-5 and TRBJ2-3; 10 nucleotides align to TRBD2. Germline CDR1 SGHKS, CDR2 YYEKEE (reference sequence). Trimming cost V 7 bases and J 6 bases; bases outside gene matches: 11. The CDR3 sequence is 15 residues long. CDR3 nucleotide sequence: TGTGCCAGCTCTCGGGAGCGGGGGGGGAAGGATACGCAGTATTTT. Translating it yields CASSRERGGKDTQYF.

This clone showed up just a few times. This chain connects TRBV29-1 to TRBJ1-4; 8 nucleotides line up with TRBD1. With V trimmed by 7 bases and J by 7 bases, 8 bases remained unmatched. The germline gives CDR1 SQVTM, CDR2 ANQGSEA. CDR3 length: 13 residues. The CDR3 reads CSGHRGSVEKLFF. DNA for the CDR3: TGCAGCGGGCACAGGGGGTCGGTTGAAAAACTGTTTTTT.

This clone was detected only a few times. The rearrangement links TRBV4-2 to TRBJ2-5; 11 bases are shared with TRBD1. The CDR3 has 15 residues. After removal of 4 bases from V and 4 bases from J, the junction contained 5 bases not matched to a gene. The germline CDR1 and CDR2 sequences are LGHNA and YNFKEQ. For the CDR3, the DNA is TGTGCCAGCAGCCCCTGGACAGGGGGCGTAGAGACCCAGTACTTC. Translating it yields CASSPWTGGVETQYF.

This clone appeared a few times. The chain combines TRBV9 with TRBJ2-5; 10 nucleotides line up with TRBD1. The CDR3 sequence is 15 residues long. From germline, CDR1 is SGDLS and CDR2 YYNGEE. V dropped 4 bases and J dropped 2; count of bases not matched to a gene: 5. This CDR3 is CASSHGQGVQETQYF. CDR3 DNA: TGTGCCAGCAGCCATGGACAGGGGGTTCAAGAGACCCAGTACTTC.

This clone came up a few times. The chain couples TRBV28 to TRBJ1-1; 9 bases align to TRBD1. V shed 4 bases, J shed 4 bases, and the junction held 13 bases outside the gene matches. The CDR3 contains 17 residues. CDR1 and CDR2 (germline): MDHEN, SYDVKM. The CDR3 coding sequence is TGTGCCAGCAGTTACATTAAAACCGGGACAGGGTCCACTGAAGCTTTCTTT. This encodes CASSYIKTGTGSTEAFF.

This clone was recorded a few times. V and J are TRBV5-1 and TRBJ1-5, with 11 bases aligning to TRBD1. Per the germline V gene, CDR1 is SGHRS and CDR2 is YFSETQ. The ends lost 4 bases at V and 9 bases at J; junction bases unmatched: 6. This CDR3 region has 14 residues. The CDR3 is CASSPGTGGTPQHF. The CDR3 nucleotides are TGCGCCAGCAGCCCCGGGACAGGGGGGACGCCCCAGCATTTT.

The J gene is TRBJ1-1, the V gene TRBV7-2; 8 bases match TRBD1. CDR3 size: 13 residues. V dropped 5 bases and J dropped 6; count of bases not matched to a gene: 5. Germline CDR1 and CDR2: SGHTA and FQGNSA. The CDR3 loop is CASSRSGGPEAFF. The CDR3 DNA sequence: TGTGCCAGCAGCCGCTCAGGGGGCCCTGAAGCTTTCTTT.

In this sample, this clone turned up a few times. For the CDR3, the DNA is TGTGCCAGCAGGGTTAGCGGGGGGCGGGCAGATACGCAGTATTTT. Its protein is CASRVSGGRADTQYF. The chain links TRBV7-2 to TRBJ2-3; TRBD2 matches at 10 bases. There are 15 residues in the CDR3. Per the germline V gene, CDR1 is SGHTA and CDR2 is FQGNSA. V lost 6 bases to trimming and J lost 4 bases; unmatched junction nucleotides: 7.

The J gene is TRBJ1-1, the V gene TRBV6-5, with TRBD1 identical over 9 bases. Unmatched junction bases numbered 11, after V lost 6 bases and J lost 6 bases. Germline V lookup: CDR1 MNHEY, CDR2 SVGAGI. This CDR3 is built from 15 residues. In DNA form, the CDR3 reads TGTGCCAGCAGGCCGCCGGGACAGGGATTCCCTGAAGCTTTCTTT. Protein product: CASRPPGQGFPEAFF.

This clone was counted a few times. The V call is TRBV7-9, the J call TRBJ2-7; D is perhaps TRBD2 (6 bases). The germline V gene encodes CDR1 SEHNR and CDR2 FQNEAQ (reference sequence). The V end was cut by 1 base, the J end by 2 bases, with 12 bases between. The CDR3 runs 15 residues. The CDR3 DNA follows: TGTGCCAGCAGCTTAGGGGAGGACACAGCCTACGAGCAGTACGTC. The encoded protein is CASSLGEDTAYEQYV.

The CDR3 loop reads CASSPTRGSNGYTF. DNA of the CDR3: TGTGCCAGCAGCCCCACGAGGGGGAGCAATGGCTACACCTTC. The chain couples TRBV6-5 to TRBJ1-2, with D possibly being TRBD1 (6 bases). This CDR3 region has 14 residues. Germline CDR1 MNHEY, CDR2 SVGAGI. The ends were cut back, 6 bases at V and 6 bases at J, with 17 bases in the middle.

This clone was found a few times. The chain joins TRBV30 to TRBJ1-3; 7 bases map to TRBD1. Per germline, CDR1 GTSNPN and CDR2 SVGIG (reference sequence). V shed 5 bases, J shed 0 bases, and the junction held 4 bases outside the gene matches. The CDR3 consists of 14 residues. This CDR3 reads CAWVGTASGNTIYF. The DNA of the CDR3 is TGTGCCTGGGTAGGGACAGCCTCTGGAAACACCATATATTTT. Full variable domain (missing parts from reference TRBV30 and TRBJ1-3): SQTIHQWPATLVQPVGSPLSLECTVEGTSNPNLYWYRQAAGRGLQLLFYSVGIGQISSEVPQNLSASRPQDRQFILSSKKLLLSDSGFYLCAWVGTASGNTIYFGEGSWLTVV.

The V gene is TRBV29-1, the J gene TRBJ2-1; 11 nucleotides match TRBD1. V was clipped by 7 bases and J by 7 bases; unmatched bases: 12. This CDR3 is built from 15 residues. The germline gives CDR1 SQVTM, CDR2 ANQGSEA. CDR3 loop: CSALSRDRGGNEQFF. CDR3 DNA: TGCAGCGCCCTCTCCCGGGACAGGGGGGGGAATGAGCAGTTCTTC.

The chain joins TRBV5-1 to TRBJ2-2, with 7 bases identical to TRBD2. The germline V gene has CDR1 SGHRS and CDR2 YFSETQ. V was clipped by 0 bases and J by 5 bases; unmatched bases: 7. CDR3 length: 16 residues. This CDR3 is CASSLDLAAGTGELFF. As DNA, the CDR3 is TGCGCCAGCAGCTTGGACCTAGCGGCGGGAACCGGGGAGCTGTTTTTT.

This chain's CDR3 is CASRSDRGDGNQPQHF. In DNA, the CDR3 is TGTGCCAGCAGGTCGGACAGGGGGGATGGCAATCAGCCCCAGCATTTT. The gene calls are TRBV28 and TRBJ1-5; TRBD1 matches 10 bases. CDR3 length equals 16 residues. Germline loops: CDR1 MDHEN, CDR2 SYDVKM. V lost 6 bases to trimming and J lost 2 bases; unmatched junction nucleotides: 7.